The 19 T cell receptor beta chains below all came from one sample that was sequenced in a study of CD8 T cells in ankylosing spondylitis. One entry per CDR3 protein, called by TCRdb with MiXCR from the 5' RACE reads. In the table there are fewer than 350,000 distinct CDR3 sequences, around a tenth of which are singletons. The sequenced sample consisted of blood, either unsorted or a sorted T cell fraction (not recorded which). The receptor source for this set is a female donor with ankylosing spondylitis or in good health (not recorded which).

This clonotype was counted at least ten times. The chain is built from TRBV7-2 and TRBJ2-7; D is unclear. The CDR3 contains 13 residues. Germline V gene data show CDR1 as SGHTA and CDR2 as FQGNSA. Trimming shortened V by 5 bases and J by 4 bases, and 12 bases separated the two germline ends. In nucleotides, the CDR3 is TGTGCCAGCAGCCCCCGTGTCGGGTACGAGCAGTACTTC. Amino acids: CASSPRVGYEQYF.

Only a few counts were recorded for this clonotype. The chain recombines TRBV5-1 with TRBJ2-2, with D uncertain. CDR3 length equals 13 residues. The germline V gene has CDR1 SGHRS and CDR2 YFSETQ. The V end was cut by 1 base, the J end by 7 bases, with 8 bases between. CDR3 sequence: CASSLRIDGELFF. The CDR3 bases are TGCGCCAGCAGCTTGCGCATCGACGGGGAGCTGTTTTTT.

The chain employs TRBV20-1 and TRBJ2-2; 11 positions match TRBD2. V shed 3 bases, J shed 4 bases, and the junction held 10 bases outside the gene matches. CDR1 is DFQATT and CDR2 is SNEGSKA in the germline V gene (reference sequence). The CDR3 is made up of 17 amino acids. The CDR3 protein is CSASSQTSGTGTGELFF. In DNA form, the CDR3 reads TGCAGTGCTAGCTCCCAGACTAGCGGGACGGGCACCGGGGAGCTGTTTTTT.

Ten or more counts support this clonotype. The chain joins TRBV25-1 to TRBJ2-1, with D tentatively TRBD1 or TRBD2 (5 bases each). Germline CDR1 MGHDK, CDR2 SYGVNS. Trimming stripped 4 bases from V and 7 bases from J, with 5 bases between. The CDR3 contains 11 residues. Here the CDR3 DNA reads TGTGCCAGCAGTGGGGGGAATGAGCAGTTCTTC. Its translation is CASSGGNEQFF.

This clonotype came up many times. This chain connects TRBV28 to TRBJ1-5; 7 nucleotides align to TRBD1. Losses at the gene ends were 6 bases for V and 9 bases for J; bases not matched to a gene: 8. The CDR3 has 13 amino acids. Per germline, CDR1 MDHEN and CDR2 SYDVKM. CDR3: CASRLSTGRPQHF. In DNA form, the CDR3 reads TGTGCCAGCAGACTCTCGACAGGGAGGCCCCAGCATTTT. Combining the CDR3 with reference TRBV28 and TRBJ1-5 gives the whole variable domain DVKVTQSSRYLVKRTGEKVFLECVQDMDHENMFWYRQDPGLGLRLIYFSYDVKMKEKGDIPEGYSVSREKKERFSLILESASTNQTSMYLCASRLSTGRPQHFGDGTRLSIL.

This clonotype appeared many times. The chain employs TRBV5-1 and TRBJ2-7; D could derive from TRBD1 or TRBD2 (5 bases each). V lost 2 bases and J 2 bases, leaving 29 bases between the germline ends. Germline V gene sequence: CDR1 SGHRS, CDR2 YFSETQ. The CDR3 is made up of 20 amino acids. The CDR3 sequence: CASSFSGTQRIFRNTYEQYF. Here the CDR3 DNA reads TGCGCCAGCAGCTTTTCCGGGACGCAACGTATCTTCCGAAATACCTACGAGCAGTACTTC.

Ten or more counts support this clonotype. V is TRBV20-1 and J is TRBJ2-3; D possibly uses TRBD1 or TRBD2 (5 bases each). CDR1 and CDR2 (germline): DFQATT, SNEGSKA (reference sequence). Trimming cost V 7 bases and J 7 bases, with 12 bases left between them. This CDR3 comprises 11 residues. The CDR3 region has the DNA TGCAGTGGTGGGGGATTGAATACGCAGTATTTT. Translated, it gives CSGGGLNTQYF.

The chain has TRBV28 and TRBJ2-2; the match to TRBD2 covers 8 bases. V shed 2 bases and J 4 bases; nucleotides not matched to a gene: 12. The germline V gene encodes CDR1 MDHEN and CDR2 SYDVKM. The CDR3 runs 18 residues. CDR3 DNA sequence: TGTGCCAGCAGTTTACTGGGGGCTGGACTAGCTGGCACCGGGGAGCTGTTTTTT. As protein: CASSLLGAGLAGTGELFF.

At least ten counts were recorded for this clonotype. The CDR3 loop reads CASGGRGELYEQYF. CDR3 nucleotides: TGCGCCAGCGGAGGGCGCGGCGAGCTCTACGAGCAGTACTTC. The J gene is TRBJ2-7, the V gene TRBV10-2; possible D gene TRBD2, 6 bases. Per the germline V gene, CDR1 is WSHSY and CDR2 is SAAADI. The V gene lost 8 bases and the J gene lost 3 bases, with 17 bases spanning the gap. CDR3 length equals 14 residues.

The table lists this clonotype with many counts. The CDR3 is CASSPNTNQATEAFF. In nucleotides, the CDR3 is TGTGCCAGCTCACCGAACACCAACCAGGCCACTGAAGCTTTCTTT. J is TRBJ1-1 and V is TRBV18; unclear D gene. The CDR3 runs to 15 residues. Trimming removed 3 bases from V and 4 bases from J, with 15 bases in between. CDR1 and CDR2 (germline): KGHSH, LQKENI.

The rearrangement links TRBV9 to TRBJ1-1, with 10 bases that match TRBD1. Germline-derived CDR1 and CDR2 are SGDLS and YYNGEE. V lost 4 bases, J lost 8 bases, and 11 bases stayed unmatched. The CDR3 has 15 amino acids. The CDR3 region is CASSSQDRGRREAFF. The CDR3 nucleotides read TGTGCCAGCAGCTCCCAAGACAGGGGGCGGCGGGAAGCTTTCTTT. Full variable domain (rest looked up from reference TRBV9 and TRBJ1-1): DSGVTQTPKHLITATGQRVTLRCSPRSGDLSVYWYQQSLDQGLQFLIQYYNGEERAKGNILERFSAQQFPDLHSELNLSSLELGDSALYFCASSSQDRGRREAFFGQGTRLTVV.

CDR3 DNA sequence: TGTGCCAGCAGCTTAGGCCGGGACAGGAGCTACAATGAGCAGTTCTTC. This sequence encodes CASSLGRDRSYNEQFF. The rearrangement uses TRBV7-8 and TRBJ2-1; 8 nucleotides match TRBD1. CDR1 is SGHVS, CDR2 FQNEAQ, per germline. The CDR3 contains 16 residues. Trimming cost V 1 base and J 3 bases; bases outside gene matches: 5.

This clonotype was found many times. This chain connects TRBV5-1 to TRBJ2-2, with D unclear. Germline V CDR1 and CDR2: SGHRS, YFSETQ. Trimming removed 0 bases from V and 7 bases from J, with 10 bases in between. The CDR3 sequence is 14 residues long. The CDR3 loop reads CASSLDGAIGELFF. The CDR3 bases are TGCGCCAGCAGCTTGGACGGAGCGATCGGGGAGCTGTTTTTT.

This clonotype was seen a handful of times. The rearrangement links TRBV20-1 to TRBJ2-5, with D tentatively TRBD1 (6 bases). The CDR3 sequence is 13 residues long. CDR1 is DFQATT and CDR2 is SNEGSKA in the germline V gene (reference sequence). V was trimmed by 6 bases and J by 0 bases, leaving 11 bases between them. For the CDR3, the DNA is TGCAGTGCCACCGACAGGAACCAAGAGACCCAGTACTTC. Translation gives CSATDRNQETQYF.

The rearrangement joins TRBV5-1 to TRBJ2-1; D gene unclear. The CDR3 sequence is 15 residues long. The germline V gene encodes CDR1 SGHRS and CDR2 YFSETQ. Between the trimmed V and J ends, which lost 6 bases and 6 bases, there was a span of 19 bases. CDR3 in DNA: TGCGCCAGCATGGGCCTGGGCGCAGTACCCAATGAGCAGTTCTTC. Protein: CASMGLGAVPNEQFF.

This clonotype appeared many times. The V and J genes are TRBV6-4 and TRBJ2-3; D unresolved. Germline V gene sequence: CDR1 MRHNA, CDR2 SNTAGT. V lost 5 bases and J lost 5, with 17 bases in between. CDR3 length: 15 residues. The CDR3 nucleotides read TGTGCCAGCAGTCCTGGCAGGTTTGACGGAGATACGCAGTATTTT. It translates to CASSPGRFDGDTQYF.

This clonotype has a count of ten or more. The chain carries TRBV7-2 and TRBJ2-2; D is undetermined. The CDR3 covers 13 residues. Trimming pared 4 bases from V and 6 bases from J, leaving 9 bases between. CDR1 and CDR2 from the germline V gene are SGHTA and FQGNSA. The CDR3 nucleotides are TGTGCCAGCAGCTCAGTAGGTGCCGGGGAGCTGTTTTTT. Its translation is CASSSVGAGELFF.

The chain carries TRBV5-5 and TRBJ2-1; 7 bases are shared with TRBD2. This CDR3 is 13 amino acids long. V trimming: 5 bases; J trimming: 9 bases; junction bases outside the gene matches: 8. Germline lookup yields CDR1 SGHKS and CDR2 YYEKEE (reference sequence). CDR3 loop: CASSAGTNLEQFF. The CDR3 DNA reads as TGTGCCAGCAGTGCTGGGACTAACCTTGAGCAGTTCTTC.

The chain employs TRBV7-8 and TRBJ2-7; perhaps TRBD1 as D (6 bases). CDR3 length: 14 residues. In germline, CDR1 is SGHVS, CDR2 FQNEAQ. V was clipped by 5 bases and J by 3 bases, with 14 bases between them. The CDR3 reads CASSPIQGLYEQYF. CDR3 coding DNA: TGTGCCAGCAGCCCCATACAGGGCCTCTACGAGCAGTACTTC.